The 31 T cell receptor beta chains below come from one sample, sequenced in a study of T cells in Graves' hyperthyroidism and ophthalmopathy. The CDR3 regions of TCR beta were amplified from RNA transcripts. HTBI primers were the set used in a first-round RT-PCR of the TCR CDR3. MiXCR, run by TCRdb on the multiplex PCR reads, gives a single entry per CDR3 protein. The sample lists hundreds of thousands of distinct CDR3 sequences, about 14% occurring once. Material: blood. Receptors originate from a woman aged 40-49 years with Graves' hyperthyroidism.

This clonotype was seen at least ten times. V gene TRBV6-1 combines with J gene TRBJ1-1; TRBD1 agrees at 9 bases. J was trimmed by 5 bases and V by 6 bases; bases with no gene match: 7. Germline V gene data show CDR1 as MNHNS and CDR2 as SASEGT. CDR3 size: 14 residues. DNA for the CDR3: TGTGCCAGCAGGCTGGACAGGGGAGGAACTGAAGCTTTCTTT. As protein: CASRLDRGGTEAFF.

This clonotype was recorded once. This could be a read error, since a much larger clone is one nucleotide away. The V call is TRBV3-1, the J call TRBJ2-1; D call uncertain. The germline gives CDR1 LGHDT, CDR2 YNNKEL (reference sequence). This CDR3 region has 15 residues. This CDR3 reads CASSRSPSAYNKQFF. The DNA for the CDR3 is TGTGCCAGCAGCCGCAGTCCTTCGGCGTACAATAAGCAGTTCTTC.

The CDR3 sequence: CASSFLGVNEKLFF. The CDR3 DNA follows: TGTGCCAGCAGTTTTTTAGGAGTTAATGAAAAACTGTTTTTT. The chain employs TRBV6-2 or TRBV6-3 and TRBJ1-4, with D hard to call. The germline CDR1 and CDR2 sequences are MNHEY and SVGEGT. This CDR3 is 14 amino acids long. The V and J ends lost 4 bases and 4 bases respectively, with 10 bases between them.

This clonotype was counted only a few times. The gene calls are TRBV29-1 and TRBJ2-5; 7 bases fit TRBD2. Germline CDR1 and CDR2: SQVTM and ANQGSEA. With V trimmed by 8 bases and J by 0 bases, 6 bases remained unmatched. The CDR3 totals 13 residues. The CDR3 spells CSFLAGDQETQYF. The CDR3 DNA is TGCAGCTTCCTTGCGGGAGACCAAGAGACCCAGTACTTC.

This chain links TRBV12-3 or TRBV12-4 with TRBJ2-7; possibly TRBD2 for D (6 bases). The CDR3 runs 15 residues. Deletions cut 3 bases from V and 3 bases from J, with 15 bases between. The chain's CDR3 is CASSFGEASNYEQYF. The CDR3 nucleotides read TGTGCCAGCAGTTTTGGGGAGGCGAGTAACTACGAGCAGTACTTC.

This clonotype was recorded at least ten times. DNA of the CDR3: TGCGCCAGCAGCCCCACACCCAACTACGAGCAGTACTTC. Amino acids: CASSPTPNYEQYF. This chain uses TRBV5-1 with TRBJ2-7, with D uncertain. Germline V gene lookup returns CDR1 SGHRS and CDR2 YFSETQ. Trimming stripped 4 bases from V and 3 bases from J, with 11 bases between. This CDR3 has 13 residues. Filled out from reference TRBV5-1 and TRBJ2-7, the complete variable domain reads KAGVTQTPRYLIKTRGQQVTLSCSPISGHRSVSWYQQTPGQGLQFLFEYFSETQRNKGNFPGRFSGRQFSNSRSEMNVSTLELGDSALYLCASSPTPNYEQYFGPGTRLTVT.

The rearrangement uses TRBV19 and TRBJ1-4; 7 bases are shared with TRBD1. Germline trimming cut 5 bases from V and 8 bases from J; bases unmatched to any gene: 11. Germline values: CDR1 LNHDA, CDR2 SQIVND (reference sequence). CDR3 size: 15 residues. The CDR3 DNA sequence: TGTGCCAGTAGTCAAGGGACAGCGGTACACGAAAAACTGTTTTTT. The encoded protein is CASSQGTAVHEKLFF.

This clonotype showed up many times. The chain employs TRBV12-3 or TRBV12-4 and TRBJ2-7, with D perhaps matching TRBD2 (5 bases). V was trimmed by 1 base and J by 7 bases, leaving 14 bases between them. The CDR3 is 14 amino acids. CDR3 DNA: TGTGCCAGCAGTTTAGAGGTACGCGGGCTTGAGCAGTACTTC. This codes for CASSLEVRGLEQYF.

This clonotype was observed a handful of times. CDR3 coding DNA: TGCAGCGTTACCGGGACTAGCGACACAGATACGCAGTATTTT. Protein product: CSVTGTSDTDTQYF. The chain joins TRBV29-1 to TRBJ2-3, with TRBD2 matching 10 bases. The J segment lost 2 bases and the V segment lost 5 bases, leaving 4 bases of the junction unmatched. The CDR3 length is 14 residues. The germline V gene has CDR1 SQVTM and CDR2 ANQGSEA.

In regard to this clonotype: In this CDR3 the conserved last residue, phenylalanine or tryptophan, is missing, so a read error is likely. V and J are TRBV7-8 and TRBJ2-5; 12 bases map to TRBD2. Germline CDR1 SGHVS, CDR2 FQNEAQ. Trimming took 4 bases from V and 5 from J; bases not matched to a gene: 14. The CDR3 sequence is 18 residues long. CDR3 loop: CASSSSVTSGRIGETQYL. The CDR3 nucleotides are TGTGCCAGCAGCTCAAGCGTGACTAGCGGGAGAATTGGGGAGACCCAGTACTTG.

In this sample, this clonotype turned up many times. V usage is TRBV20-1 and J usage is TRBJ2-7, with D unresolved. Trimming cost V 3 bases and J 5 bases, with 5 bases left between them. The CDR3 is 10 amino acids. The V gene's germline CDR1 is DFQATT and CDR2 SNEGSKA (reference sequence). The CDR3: CSARNHEQYF. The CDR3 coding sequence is TGCAGTGCTAGGAACCACGAGCAGTACTTC.

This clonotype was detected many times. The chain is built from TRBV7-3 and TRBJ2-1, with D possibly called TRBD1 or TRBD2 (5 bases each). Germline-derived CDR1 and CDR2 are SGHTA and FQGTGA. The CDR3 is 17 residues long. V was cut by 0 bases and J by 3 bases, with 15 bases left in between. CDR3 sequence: CASSLTVTAALYNEQFF. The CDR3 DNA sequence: TGTGCCAGCAGCTTAACGGTGACAGCGGCCCTCTACAATGAGCAGTTCTTC.

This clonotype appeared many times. The CDR3 here is CAISGPTSGGFEQFF. CDR3 DNA sequence: TGTGCCATCAGTGGCCCGACTAGCGGGGGGTTTGAGCAGTTCTTC. The chain has TRBV10-3 and TRBJ2-1; TRBD2 agrees at 13 bases. The CDR3 spans 15 residues. Trimming took 4 bases from V and 9 from J; bases not matched to a gene: 6. CDR1 ENHRY and CDR2 SYGVKD come from the germline V gene.

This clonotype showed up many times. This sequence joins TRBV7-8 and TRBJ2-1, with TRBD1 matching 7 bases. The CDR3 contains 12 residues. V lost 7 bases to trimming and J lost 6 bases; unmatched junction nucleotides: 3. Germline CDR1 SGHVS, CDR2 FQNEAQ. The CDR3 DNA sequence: TGTGCCAGCAACGGACAGGCCAATGAGCAGTTCTTC. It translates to CASNGQANEQFF.

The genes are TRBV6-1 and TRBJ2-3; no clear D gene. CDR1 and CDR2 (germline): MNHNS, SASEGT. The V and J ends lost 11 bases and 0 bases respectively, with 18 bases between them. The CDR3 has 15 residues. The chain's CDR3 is CACTLVGFSTDTQYF. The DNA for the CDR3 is TGTGCCTGCACCTTAGTAGGGTTTAGCACAGATACGCAGTATTTT.

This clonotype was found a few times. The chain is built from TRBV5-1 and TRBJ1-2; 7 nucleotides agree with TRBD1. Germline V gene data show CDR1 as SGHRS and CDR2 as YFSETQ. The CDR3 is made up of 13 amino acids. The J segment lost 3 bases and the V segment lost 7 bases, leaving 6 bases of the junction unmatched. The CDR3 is CASGPGTDYGYTF. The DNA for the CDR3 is TGCGCCAGCGGCCCCGGGACAGACTATGGCTACACCTTC.

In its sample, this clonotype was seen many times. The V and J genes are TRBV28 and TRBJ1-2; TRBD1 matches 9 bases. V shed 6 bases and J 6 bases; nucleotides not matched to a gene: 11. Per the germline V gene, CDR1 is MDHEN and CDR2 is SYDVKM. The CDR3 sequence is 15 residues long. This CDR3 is CASRTTGTGRDGYTF. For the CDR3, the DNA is TGTGCCAGCAGGACGACCGGGACAGGGAGGGATGGCTACACCTTC.

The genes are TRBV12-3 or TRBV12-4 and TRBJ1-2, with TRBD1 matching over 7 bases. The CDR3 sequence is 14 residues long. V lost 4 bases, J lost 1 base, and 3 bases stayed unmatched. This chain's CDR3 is CASSYRQGNYGYTF. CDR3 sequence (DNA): TGTGCCAGCAGTTACAGACAGGGTAACTATGGCTACACCTTC.

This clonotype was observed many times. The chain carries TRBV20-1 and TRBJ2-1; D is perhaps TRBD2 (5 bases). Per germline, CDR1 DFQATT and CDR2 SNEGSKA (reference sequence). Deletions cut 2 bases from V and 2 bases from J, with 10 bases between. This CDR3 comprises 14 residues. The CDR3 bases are TGCAGTGCTAGAAAGGCGGAGGCCTACAATGAGCAGTTCTTC. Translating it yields CSARKAEAYNEQFF.

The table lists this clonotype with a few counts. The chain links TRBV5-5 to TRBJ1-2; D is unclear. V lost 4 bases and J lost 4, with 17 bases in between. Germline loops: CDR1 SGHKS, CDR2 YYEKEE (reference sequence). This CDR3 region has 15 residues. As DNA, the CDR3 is TGTGCCAGCAGCGCGACGGGAGGAGGTCCCTATGGCTACACCTTC. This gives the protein CASSATGGGPYGYTF.

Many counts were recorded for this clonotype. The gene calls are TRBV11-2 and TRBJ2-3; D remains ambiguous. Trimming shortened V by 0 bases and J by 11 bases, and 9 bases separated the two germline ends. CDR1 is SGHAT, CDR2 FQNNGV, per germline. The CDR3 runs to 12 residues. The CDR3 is CASSLDGGEQYF. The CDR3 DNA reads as TGTGCCAGCAGCTTAGATGGTGGGGAGCAGTATTTT.

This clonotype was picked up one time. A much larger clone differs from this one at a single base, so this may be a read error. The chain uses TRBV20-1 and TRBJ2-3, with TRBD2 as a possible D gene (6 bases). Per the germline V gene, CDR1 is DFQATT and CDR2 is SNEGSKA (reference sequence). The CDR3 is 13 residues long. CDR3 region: CNALGTFTDTQYF. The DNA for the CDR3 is TGCAATGCTCTGGGGACTTTTACAGATACGCAGTATTTT.

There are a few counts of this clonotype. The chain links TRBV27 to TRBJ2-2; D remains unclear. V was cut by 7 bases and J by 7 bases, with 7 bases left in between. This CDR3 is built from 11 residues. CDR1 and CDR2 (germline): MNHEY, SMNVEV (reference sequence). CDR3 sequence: CASKAVGELFF. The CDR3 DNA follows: TGTGCCAGCAAAGCCGTCGGGGAGCTGTTTTTT.

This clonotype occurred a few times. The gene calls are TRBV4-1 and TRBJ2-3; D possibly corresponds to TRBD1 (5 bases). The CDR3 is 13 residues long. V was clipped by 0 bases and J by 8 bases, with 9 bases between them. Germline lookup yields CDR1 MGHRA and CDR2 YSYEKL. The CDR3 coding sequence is TGCGCCAGCAGCCAAGACCTCGACAGTACGCAGTATTTT. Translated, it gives CASSQDLDSTQYF.

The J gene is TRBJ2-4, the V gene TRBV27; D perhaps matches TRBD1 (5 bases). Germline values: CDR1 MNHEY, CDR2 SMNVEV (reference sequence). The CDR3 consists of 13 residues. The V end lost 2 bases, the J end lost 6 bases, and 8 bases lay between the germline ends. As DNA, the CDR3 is TGTGCCAGCAGTTTAGGGGCAAGAAACATTCAGTACTTC. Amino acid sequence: CASSLGARNIQYF.

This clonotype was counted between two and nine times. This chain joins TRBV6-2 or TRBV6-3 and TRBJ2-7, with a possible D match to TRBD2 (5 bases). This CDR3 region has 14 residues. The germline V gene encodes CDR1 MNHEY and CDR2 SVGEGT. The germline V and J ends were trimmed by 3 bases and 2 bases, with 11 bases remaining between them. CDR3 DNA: TGTGCCAGCAGTTATCGGGGTATCACCTACGAGCAGTACTTC. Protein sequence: CASSYRGITYEQYF.

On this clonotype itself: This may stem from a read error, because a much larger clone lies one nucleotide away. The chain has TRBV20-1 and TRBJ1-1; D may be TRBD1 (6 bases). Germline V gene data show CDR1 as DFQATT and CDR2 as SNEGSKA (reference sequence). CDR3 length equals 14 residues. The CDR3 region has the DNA TGCAGTGCTAGAGACCGGGACAAAAGCACTGACGCTTTCTTT. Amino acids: CSARDRDKSTDAFF.

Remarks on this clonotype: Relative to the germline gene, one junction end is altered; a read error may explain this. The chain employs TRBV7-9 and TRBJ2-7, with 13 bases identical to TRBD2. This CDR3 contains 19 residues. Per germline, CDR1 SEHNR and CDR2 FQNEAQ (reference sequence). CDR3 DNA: TGTGCCAGCAGCTTAGTTGGAGGACTAGCGGGAGTCCCCTCCTACGAGCGGTACTTC. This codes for CASSLVGGLAGVPSYERYF.

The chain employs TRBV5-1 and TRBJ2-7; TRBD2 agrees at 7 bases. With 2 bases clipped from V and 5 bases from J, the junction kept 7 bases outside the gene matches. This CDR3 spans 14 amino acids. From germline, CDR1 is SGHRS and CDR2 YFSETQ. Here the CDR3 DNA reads TGCGCCAGCAGCTTAGCGGGATCGTTAAACGAGCAGTACTTC. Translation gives CASSLAGSLNEQYF.

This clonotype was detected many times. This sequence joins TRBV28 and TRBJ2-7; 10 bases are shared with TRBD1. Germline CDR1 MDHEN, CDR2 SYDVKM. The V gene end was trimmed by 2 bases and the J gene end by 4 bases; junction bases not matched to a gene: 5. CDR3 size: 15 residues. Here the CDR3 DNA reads TGTGCCAGCAGTTTAAAGACAGGGGGCTTATACGAGCAGTACTTC. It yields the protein CASSLKTGGLYEQYF.

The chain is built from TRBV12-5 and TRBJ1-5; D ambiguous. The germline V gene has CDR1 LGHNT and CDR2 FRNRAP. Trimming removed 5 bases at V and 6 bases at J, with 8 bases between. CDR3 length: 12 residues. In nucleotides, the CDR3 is TGTGCTAGTGGTCGCTGGGGTCAGCCCCAGCATTTT. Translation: CASGRWGQPQHF.